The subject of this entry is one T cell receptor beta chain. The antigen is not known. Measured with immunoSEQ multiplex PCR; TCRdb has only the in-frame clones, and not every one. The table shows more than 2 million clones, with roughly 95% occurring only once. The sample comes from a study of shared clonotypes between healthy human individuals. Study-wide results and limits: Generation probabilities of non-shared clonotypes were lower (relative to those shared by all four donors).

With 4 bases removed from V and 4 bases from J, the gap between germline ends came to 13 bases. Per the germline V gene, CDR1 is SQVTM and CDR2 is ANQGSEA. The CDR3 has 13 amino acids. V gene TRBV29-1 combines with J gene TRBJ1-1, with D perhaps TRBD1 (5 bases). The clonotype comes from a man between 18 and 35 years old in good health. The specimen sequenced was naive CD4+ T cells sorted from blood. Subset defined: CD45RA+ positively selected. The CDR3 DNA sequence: TGCAGCGTTGCTGTGACAGCGACCACTGAAGCTTTCTTT. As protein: CSVAVTATTEAFF.